This is a list of T cell receptor beta chains from one sample in a study of cytomegalovirus exposure and HLA in healthy donors. The table came from immunoSEQ multiplex PCR; TCRdb's copy has only in-frame clones and leaves some out. The sample lists 160,000 or so clones; approximately 81% were seen once. Source material: PBMCs. The source of these receptors is a man in his forties or fifties in good health and CMV-seropositive. Both conserved end residues are part of each CDR3.

TRBJ2-5 | TRBV7-2 | CASLPRTGGAKTQYF
TRBJ1-1 | TRBV27 | CASSFRTGDEAFF
TRBJ2-5 | TRBV28 | CASRRVGGAETQYF
TRBJ2-7 | TRBV5-1 | CASSWAGERLYEQYF
TRBJ2-7 | TRBV4-2 | CASSHNPEEGSYEQYF
TRBJ1-2 | TRBV5-1 | CASSAEQEMYGYTF
TRBJ2-3 | TRBV9 | CASSVEPLALPGYTPTDTQYF
TRBJ1-5 | TRBV30 | CAWSVATPNQPQHF
TRBJ2-1 | TRBV18 | CASSPVQSGSGEQFF
TRBJ2-2 | TRBV27 | CASSRGQTLNTGELFF
TRBJ1-1 | TRBV28 | CASSLSAGTGTFF
TRBJ1-1 | TRBV29-1 | CSGSTGLSTEAFF
TRBJ2-7 | TRBV18 | CASSPLDSYEQYF
TRBJ2-3 | TRBV7-9 | CASSSVARNTDTQYF
TRBJ2-2 | TRBV28 | CASSPSTGELFF
TRBJ2-5 | TRBV6-5 | CASSSPGAETQYF
TRBJ2-2 | TRBV7-6 | CASSSLDRGPNTGELFF
TRBJ1-4 | TRBV5-1 | CASSHTGQGAPNEKLFF
TRBJ1-1 | TRBV7-3 | CASSSTTGYTEAFF
TRBJ1-2 | TRBV5-4 | CASSLGQPVNYGYTF
TRBJ1-6 | TRBV13 | CASSLMGAGHNSPLHF
TRBJ2-5 | TRBV5-4 | CASSSGKNGETQYF
TRBJ2-1 | TRBV5-1 | CASSLDLVGEQFF
TRBJ2-1 | TRBV30 | CAWSVLGRGGDEQFF
TRBJ1-2 | TRBV6-5 | CASSQGTDSYGHTF
TRBJ2-5 | TRBV28 | CASSLGGLGQETQYF
TRBJ1-2 | TRBV21-1 | CASSEVTGGPYGYTF
TRBJ1-5 | TRBV5-1 | CASSLDMLNQPQHF
TRBJ2-7 | TRBV6-1 | CASRDRLGDEQYF
TRBJ2-1 | TRBV7-6 | CASSLGQGRSEQFF
TRBJ2-1 | TRBV11-2 | CASSLYPSRNEQFF
TRBJ2-3 | TRBV9 | CASSETSGLSTDTQYF
TRBJ2-1 | TRBV7-3 | CASSPVNEEQFF
TRBJ2-5 | TRBV18 | CASSPPSGGETQYF
TRBJ1-5 | TRBV2 | CASKGGGSSNQPQHF
TRBJ1-1 | TRBV28 | CASRWGLTEAFF
TRBJ2-4 | TRBV7-9 | CASSLEHRGNIQYF
TRBJ1-4 | TRBV27 | CASSFDRVTEKLFF
TRBJ2-7 | TRBV5-6 | CASSFQGRDSYEQYF
TRBJ1-5 | TRBV6-5 | CASSYPPGNQPQHF
TRBJ2-5 | TRBV27 | CASSLVRGGQETQYF
TRBJ1-1 | TRBV30 | CAWIRFNTEAFF
TRBJ1-2 | TRBV5-1 | CASSYYSRAGDYGYTF
TRBJ1-1 | TRBV5-1 | CASSLGGENTEAFF
TRBJ2-1 | TRBV7-3 | CASSPSGGNEQFF